A single sample is the source of the 4 T cell receptor beta chains below, sequenced in a study of shared clonotypes between healthy human individuals. This table comes from immunoSEQ multiplex PCR, and its TCRdb copy is limited to in-frame clones, with some not included. The sample contains some 630,000 clones, roughly 95% of which appear only once. Positively selected for CCR7, the CD45RO-negative cells used as naive CD8 cells excluded terminally differentiated effector memory CD45RA+ cells. Sequenced sample: naive CD8+ T cells sorted from blood. These receptors all stem from a woman aged 30 to 39 in good health.

The J gene is TRBJ2-1, the V gene TRBV28; D not certain. Germline CDR1 MDHEN, CDR2 SYDVKM. Trimming stripped 5 bases from V and 5 bases from J, with 16 bases between. The CDR3 loop spans 15 amino acids. CDR3 sequence (DNA): TGTGCCAGCAGTACGGTGGGCGACCTCAACAATGAGCAGTTCTTC. Protein: CASSTVGDLNNEQFF.

This rearrangement joins TRBV9 to TRBJ2-1; D call uncertain. V was shortened by 2 bases and J by 4 bases, with 7 bases between the two germline ends. The CDR3 consists of 13 residues. CDR1 and CDR2 (germline): SGDLS, YYNGEE. For the CDR3, the DNA is TGTGCCAGCAGCGTCTTGGGGTACAATGAGCAGTTCTTC. It yields the protein CASSVLGYNEQFF.

The gene calls are TRBV11-2 and TRBJ2-3; no clear D. The length of the CDR3 is 18 residues. Trimming removed 1 base at V and 0 bases at J, with 17 bases between. Germline CDR1 SGHAT, CDR2 FQNNGV. CDR3 residues: CASSLGLARVLSTDTQYF. The CDR3 DNA reads as TGTGCCAGCAGCTTAGGTCTGGCGAGAGTCTTAAGCACAGATACGCAGTATTTT.

The genes are TRBV19 and TRBJ2-7; D could derive from TRBD1 or TRBD2 (5 bases each). The CDR3 has 18 residues. Trimming cost V 1 base and J 4 bases, with 23 bases left between them. Germline V CDR1 and CDR2: LNHDA, SQIVND (reference sequence). The CDR3 is CASSIASSGPGISYEQYF. The DNA of the CDR3 is TGTGCCAGTAGTATAGCATCTTCGGGGCCGGGGATCTCTTACGAGCAGTACTTC.